This TCR beta chain was sequenced during a study of blood T cell repertoires in COVID-19. Sequenced by immunoSEQ multiplex PCR; TCRdb stores in-frame clones only, minus some. The table records around 60,000 clones, around 89% of them present only once. The CDR3 totals 15 residues. The germline gives CDR1 MNHNS, CDR2 SASEGT. V gave up 1 base and J gave up 10 bases; unmatched junction bases: 5. Followed longitudinally, the Seattle patients had been enrolled during active infection. This sequence joins TRBV6-1 and TRBJ2-1; 12 bases line up with TRBD2. The sequenced material came from peripheral blood. This clonotype was obtained from an older woman with COVID-19, enrolled during active disease. Here the CDR3 reads CASSEVGLAGGEQFF. CDR3 nucleotide sequence: TGTGCCAGCAGTGAAGTAGGGCTAGCGGGAGGGGAGCAGTTCTTC.